Listed here are 13 T cell receptor beta chains from one sample, sequenced in a study of cytomegalovirus exposure and HLA in healthy donors (dated by TCRdb to the late 2010s). Libraries were made using the immunoSEQ multiplex PCR assay. The multiplex PCR relied on a mix of 60 forward primers for TCR Vbeta segments and 13 reverse primers for TCR Jbeta segments. TCRdb provides this immuneACCESS table in a form limited to in-frame rearrangements. Some clones are lacking; in checked studies, under half of them reflect an unresolved V gene, and why the rest are absent is not known. The sample table records 100,000 to 150,000 clones; approximately 86% of these occur just once. Approximately 1.7% of the sample belongs to the ten largest clones. What was sequenced was PBMCs. The receptors stem from a boy younger than 18 in good health and CMV-seronegative.

Details on this clone: This sample also contains other DNA sequences that code for the same CDR3. This sequence joins TRBV5-1 and TRBJ1-2; 7 bases are shared with TRBD1. The CDR3 length is 13 residues. Losses at the gene ends were 0 bases for V and 8 bases for J; bases not matched to a gene: 4. CDR1 SGHRS and CDR2 YFSETQ come from the germline V gene. The CDR3 DNA is TGCGCCAGCAGCTTGGGCACAGGGGAAGGCTACACCTTC. Translation: CASSLGTGEGYTF.

This clone was detected only a few times. The rearrangement links TRBV30 to TRBJ2-7; D might be TRBD2 (5 bases). The CDR3 has 14 amino acids. Germline CDR1 and CDR2: GTSNPN and SVGIG (reference sequence). V was clipped by 2 bases and J by 2 bases, with 13 bases between them. The CDR3 nucleotides read TGTGCCTGGAGTCTAGAGGGAGCAACCTACGAGCAGTACTTC. Translating it yields CAWSLEGATYEQYF. Based on the CDR3 plus reference TRBV30 and TRBJ2-7, the full variable domain is SQTIHQWPATLVQPVGSPLSLECTVEGTSNPNLYWYRQAAGRGLQLLFYSVGIGQISSEVPQNLSASRPQDRQFILSSKKLLLSDSGFYLCAWSLEGATYEQYFGPGTRLTVT.

The V gene is TRBV5-4, the J gene TRBJ2-5; maybe TRBD1 (5 bases). Deletions cut 1 base from V and 1 base from J, with 14 bases between. The germline V gene encodes CDR1 SGHNT and CDR2 YYREEE (reference sequence). CDR3 length: 16 residues. Written as DNA, the CDR3 is TGTGCCAGCAGCTTGTCATCTAGGGGTGGCCAAGAGACCCAGTACTTC. Translating it yields CASSLSSRGGQETQYF.

In its sample, this clone was seen a few times. The gene calls are TRBV5-3 and TRBJ2-7, with a weak D call TRBD1 (5 bases). TRBV5-3 is filed as an ORF, its function uncertain. The ends were cut back, 8 bases at V and 3 bases at J, with 24 bases in the middle. This CDR3 has 16 residues. The CDR3 DNA follows: TGTGCCAGCGACGAGAACCGGGCCCTGGGGCTCTACGAGCAGTACTTC. It is translated as CASDENRALGLYEQYF.

The V gene is TRBV27, the J gene TRBJ2-7, with TRBD2 matching 8 bases. The CDR3 runs to 12 residues. CDR1 is MNHEY and CDR2 is SMNVEV in the germline V gene (reference sequence). V dropped 6 bases and J dropped 4; count of bases not matched to a gene: 2. This CDR3 reads CASRGLAYEQYF. DNA for the CDR3: TGTGCCAGCAGAGGACTAGCTTACGAGCAGTACTTC.

This clone was picked up a small number of times. The CDR3 bases are TGTGCCAGCACCCGGGACACCACATCGAACACTGAAGCTTTCTTT. This translates into CASTRDTTSNTEAFF. The rearrangement links TRBV2 to TRBJ1-1; D possibly corresponds to TRBD1 (6 bases). CDR3 length equals 15 residues. Trimming removed 7 bases from V and 1 base from J, with 16 bases in between. From germline, CDR1 is SNHLY and CDR2 FYNNEI.

About this clone itself: Other DNA sequences in the same sample also yield this CDR3. This sequence joins TRBV9 and TRBJ1-1, with D maybe TRBD1 (5 bases). Trimming removed 2 bases from V and 0 bases from J, with 8 bases in between. The CDR3 covers 14 residues. Germline CDR1 is SGDLS and CDR2 is YYNGEE. The CDR3 DNA sequence: TGTGCCAGCAGCGTTGGGGGGGTGAACACTGAAGCTTTCTTT. It encodes CASSVGGVNTEAFF.

This rearrangement joins TRBV27 to TRBJ1-5, with 10 bases fitting TRBD1. The CDR3 runs to 14 residues. V shed 6 bases and J 1 base; nucleotides not matched to a gene: 0. In germline, CDR1 is MNHEY, CDR2 SMNVEV (reference sequence). CDR3: CASRGQGSNQPQHF. As DNA, the CDR3 is TGTGCCAGCAGGGGACAGGGGAGCAATCAGCCCCAGCATTTT.

The chain combines TRBV5-6 with TRBJ2-2; possible D gene TRBD1, 6 bases. The V and J ends lost 4 bases and 5 bases respectively, with 12 bases between them. CDR3 length: 14 residues. Germline lookup yields CDR1 SGHDT and CDR2 YYEEEE. For the CDR3, the DNA is TGTGCCAGCAGCCCGGACAGCCGGACCGGGGAGCTGTTTTTT. This encodes CASSPDSRTGELFF.

The table lists this clone with a count of one. The V call is TRBV27, the J call TRBJ1-2, with D possibly matching TRBD1 (5 bases). CDR3 size: 13 residues. Germline V gene sequence: CDR1 MNHEY, CDR2 SMNVEV (reference sequence). V dropped 6 bases and J dropped 4 bases, with 12 bases sitting between them. The CDR3 loop is CASSRGTVYGYTF. CDR3 nucleotide sequence: TGTGCCAGCAGCCGCGGGACGGTCTATGGCTACACCTTC.

V and J are TRBV2 and TRBJ2-7, with 11 bases aligning to TRBD1. Unmatched junction bases numbered 7, after V lost 7 bases and J lost 5 bases. Germline assignment: CDR1 SNHLY and CDR2 FYNNEI. The CDR3 consists of 14 residues. CDR3 loop: CASIGRDRGDEQYF. In DNA form, the CDR3 reads TGTGCCAGCATAGGGCGGGACAGGGGGGACGAGCAGTACTTC.

CDR3 residues: CASSNQRGLAGLTDTQYF. The CDR3 region has the DNA TGTGCCAGTAGTAACCAACGAGGTCTAGCGGGGCTCACAGATACGCAGTATTTT. This chain uses TRBV19 with TRBJ2-3; TRBD2 matches at 9 bases. The CDR3 has 18 amino acids. V lost 4 bases, J lost 2 bases, and 13 bases stayed unmatched. Germline-derived CDR1 and CDR2 are LNHDA and SQIVND (reference sequence).

The J gene is TRBJ2-1, the V gene TRBV25-1, with a weak D call TRBD1 (5 bases). The CDR3 runs to 13 residues. V lost 3 bases, J lost 8 bases, and 11 bases lay in between. Germline lookup yields CDR1 MGHDK and CDR2 SYGVNS. The chain's CDR3 is CASSEARGDEQFF. In DNA, the CDR3 is TGTGCCAGCAGTGAGGCTAGGGGTGATGAGCAGTTCTTC.